This T cell receptor (beta chain) came from a study of tumor-infiltrating lymphocytes in primary liver carcinoma. About the study: Enrolled patients were male and female, aged 30 to 69 years. Productive TCRbeta read yields ran from roughly 3.65 to 7.13 million per sample and were similar between tissues. All lesions had stage T1-T3 N0M0 and about 4 to 11 cm widths.

The study's findings and limits: There were only about 8-25% of top clones found in all five tumor regions.

cDNA specific to TCR beta was made from 500 ng of total RNA, with a constant-region primer employed for priming. Three nested multiplex PCR rounds, a slightly modified ARM-PCR, produced the libraries for TCR beta. TRBV1-TRBV30 forward and Cbeta reverse primers drove the first two roughly 11-cycle rounds. TCRdb reanalysed the multiplex PCR reads using MiXCR and keeps one entry per CDR3 protein. The sample contains 45,000 or so distinct CDR3 sequences, around 66% of which appear only once. The source material, 20-30 mg of unsorted bulk tissue, was used to co-extract RNA and DNA. As for this clonotype: Its antigen is currently unknown.

Germline-derived CDR1 and CDR2 are MNHEY and SVGAGI. CDR3 length: 15 residues. This receptor was identified in a man aged 40-55 years with primary liver carcinoma and hepatitis B virus infection. Source material: liver tumor tissue from sampling region 2. Regarding subset: tumor region T2, inferior pole. This chain links TRBV6-5 with TRBJ2-3; TRBD2 matches 13 bases. CDR3 DNA sequence: TGTACCAACAACCCAGGACTAGCGGGAGCAGATACGCAGTATTTT. This gives the protein CTNNPGLAGADTQYF.